One sample yielded the 29 T cell receptor beta chains listed below, sequenced in a study of early T cells in non-severe SARS-CoV-2 infection. TCRdb re-called the 5' RACE reads with MiXCR, one entry per CDR3 protein. The profile covers tens of thousands of distinct CDR3 sequences, with roughly 11% appearing a single time and about a tenth taken by the ten largest. The sequenced sample was whole blood. These receptors were taken from an adult who was a healthcare worker with PCR-confirmed SARS-CoV-2 infection or an uninfected control (not recorded which).

This chain connects TRBV5-4 to TRBJ1-1; D is unresolved. V lost 0 bases and J lost 10, with 10 bases in between. The germline CDR1 and CDR2 sequences are SGHNT and YYREEE (reference sequence). The CDR3 covers 12 residues. CDR3 protein: CASSLESGRAFF. The CDR3 DNA reads TGTGCCAGCAGCTTGGAATCGGGGAGAGCTTTCTTT.

This sequence joins TRBV30 and TRBJ2-3, with a possible D match to TRBD2 (6 bases). The CDR3 is 15 amino acids. V was pared by 5 bases and J by 4 bases, with 19 bases between. In germline, CDR1 is GTSNPN, CDR2 SVGIG (reference sequence). CDR3: CAWELYGGGSDTQYF. The CDR3 coding sequence is TGTGCCTGGGAGCTCTATGGGGGAGGATCAGATACGCAGTATTTT.

The V call is TRBV5-1, the J call TRBJ2-3; 10 bases are shared with TRBD1. The V and J ends lost 4 bases and 6 bases, in that order; junction bases with no gene match: 5. CDR3 length equals 14 residues. Germline V CDR1 and CDR2: SGHRS, YFSETQ. CDR3 sequence (DNA): TGCGCCAGCAGCCCGGGACAGGGGATGGATACGCAGTATTTT. Translation gives CASSPGQGMDTQYF.

This clonotype was seen repeatedly, ten times or more. This sequence joins TRBV7-9 and TRBJ2-3, with D hard to call. The germline gives CDR1 SEHNR, CDR2 FQNEAQ (reference sequence). The V end lost 1 base, the J end lost 0 bases, and 11 bases lay between the germline ends. This CDR3 region has 16 residues. As DNA, the CDR3 is TGTGCCAGCAGCTTAGTTCTGCAACCGAGCACAGATACGCAGTATTTT. Residues: CASSLVLQPSTDTQYF.

This clonotype was counted a few times. The rearrangement joins TRBV28 to TRBJ2-7; TRBD2 matches 11 bases. J gave up 5 bases and V 4 bases, and 10 bases lay outside the gene matches. The CDR3 contains 16 residues. Germline lookup yields CDR1 MDHEN and CDR2 SYDVKM. The CDR3 loop is CASSSLEPSGRNEQYF. CDR3 nucleotides: TGTGCCAGCAGTTCCCTTGAACCTAGCGGGAGGAACGAGCAGTACTTC.

This clonotype appeared many times. This rearrangement joins TRBV5-1 to TRBJ2-5; perhaps TRBD1 as D (5 bases). Germline assignment: CDR1 SGHRS and CDR2 YFSETQ. The ends were cut back, 2 bases at V and 3 bases at J, with 17 bases in the middle. This CDR3 region has 16 residues. CDR3 loop: CASSLGSAGLEETQYF. In DNA form, the CDR3 reads TGCGCCAGCAGCTTAGGGTCGGCAGGGCTTGAAGAGACCCAGTACTTC. The whole variable domain, filled in from reference TRBV5-1 and TRBJ2-5, reads KAGVTQTPRYLIKTRGQQVTLSCSPISGHRSVSWYQQTPGQGLQFLFEYFSETQRNKGNFPGRFSGRQFSNSRSEMNVSTLELGDSALYLCASSLGSAGLEETQYFGPGTRLLVL.

Many counts were recorded for this clonotype. This chain connects TRBV9 to TRBJ2-1; 11 bases fit TRBD2. Germline V gene sequence: CDR1 SGDLS, CDR2 YYNGEE. The V segment lost 1 base and the J segment 0 bases; nucleotides outside the gene matches: 3. CDR3 length equals 17 residues. The CDR3: CASSVFSGGASYNEQFF. The CDR3, as DNA: TGTGCCAGCAGCGTATTTAGCGGGGGGGCCTCCTACAATGAGCAGTTCTTC.

The chain couples TRBV4-2 to TRBJ1-1; D possibly corresponds to TRBD1 (6 bases). Per the germline V gene, CDR1 is LGHNA and CDR2 is YNFKEQ. V was pared by 1 base and J by 6 bases, with 12 bases between. This CDR3 has 14 amino acids. In DNA form, the CDR3 reads TGTGCCAGCAGCCAAGGACAGGTTAATCCTGAAGCTTTCTTT. Its translation: CASSQGQVNPEAFF.

This clonotype was observed many times. V usage is TRBV7-2 and J usage is TRBJ2-3, with 7 bases identical to TRBD2. With V trimmed by 1 base and J by 0 bases, 10 bases remained unmatched. This CDR3 region has 18 residues. CDR1 is SGHTA and CDR2 is FQGNSA in the germline V gene. DNA for the CDR3: TGTGCCAGCAGCTTAGGACTGGGGGGAGGGGCCAGCACAGATACGCAGTATTTT. Protein product: CASSLGLGGGASTDTQYF.

The table lists this clonotype with many counts. The chain has TRBV18 and TRBJ2-7; TRBD1 matches 9 bases. This CDR3 contains 14 residues. With V trimmed by 6 bases and J by 6 bases, 9 bases remained unmatched. Germline V lookup: CDR1 KGHSH, CDR2 LQKENI. The chain's CDR3 is CASSPGTGFREQYF. CDR3 coding DNA: TGTGCCAGCTCTCCCGGGACAGGGTTTCGCGAGCAGTACTTC.

This clonotype was counted only a few times. The V and J genes are TRBV29-1 and TRBJ2-1; 7 bases are shared with TRBD2. The CDR3 is 13 amino acids. From germline, CDR1 is SQVTM and CDR2 ANQGSEA. Trimming cost V 6 bases and J 8 bases; bases outside gene matches: 10. The CDR3: CSVRLLGRDEQFF. The CDR3 DNA reads TGCAGCGTCCGCCTACTAGGGAGGGATGAGCAGTTCTTC.

The genes are TRBV12-3 or TRBV12-4 and TRBJ2-7; D ambiguous. Trimming stripped 6 bases from V and 2 bases from J, with 14 bases between. The CDR3 sequence is 14 residues long. The CDR3, as DNA: TGTGCCAGCAGGCCGTCGGACGGCACCTACGAGCAGTACTTC. It codes for CASRPSDGTYEQYF.

This clonotype was detected ten times or more. The rearrangement uses TRBV5-6 and TRBJ1-6; a weak D match, TRBD1 (5 bases). The V gene lost 1 base and the J gene lost 9 bases, with 11 bases spanning the gap. Germline lookup yields CDR1 SGHDT and CDR2 YYEEEE. The CDR3 length is 14 residues. The CDR3 spells CASSLRDLPSPLHF. CDR3 nucleotide sequence: TGTGCCAGCAGCTTGAGGGACCTTCCTTCACCCCTCCACTTT.

This clonotype was found a few times. The chain joins TRBV4-1 to TRBJ1-5, with TRBD1 as a possible D gene (5 bases). This CDR3 spans 17 amino acids. The ends were cut back, 0 bases at V and 1 base at J, with 13 bases in the middle. Germline V lookup: CDR1 MGHRA, CDR2 YSYEKL. The CDR3 DNA sequence: TGCGCCAGCAGCCAAGATTCCGGGGGAAGGAGCAATCAGCCCCAGCATTTT. This sequence encodes CASSQDSGGRSNQPQHF.

This clonotype showed up just a few times. The chain recombines TRBV28 with TRBJ1-4, with 10 bases identical to TRBD1. This CDR3 has 17 amino acids. V gave up 3 bases and J gave up 7 bases; unmatched junction bases: 11. Germline V CDR1 and CDR2: MDHEN, SYDVKM. CDR3 loop: CASSFDRGPKTSEKLFF. The CDR3 region has the DNA TGTGCCAGCAGTTTTGACAGGGGGCCAAAAACGAGTGAAAAACTGTTTTTT.

This clonotype was seen repeatedly, ten times or more. This chain connects TRBV28 to TRBJ1-6; D is unresolved. Trimming took 7 bases from V and 14 from J, leaving 15 bases between them. The CDR3 runs 12 residues. The germline V gene has CDR1 MDHEN and CDR2 SYDVKM. CDR3 region: CASTSEYIALHF. Written as DNA, the CDR3 is TGTGCCAGCACCTCCGAATATATCGCCCTCCACTTT.

This clonotype showed up just a few times. The J gene is TRBJ2-3, the V gene TRBV5-1; D possibly uses TRBD1 or TRBD2 (6 bases each). Germline V lookup: CDR1 SGHRS, CDR2 YFSETQ. The CDR3 covers 16 residues. V lost 3 bases to trimming and J lost 4 bases, with 18 bases between them. The CDR3 loop is CASSSAGTTGADTQYF. CDR3 in DNA: TGCGCCAGCAGCTCGGCCGGGACAACGGGGGCAGATACGCAGTATTTT.

Many counts were recorded for this clonotype. The V call is TRBV7-9, the J call TRBJ1-2; no clear D gene. Germline CDR1 is SEHNR and CDR2 is FQNEAQ (reference sequence). This CDR3 contains 13 residues. V was trimmed by 2 bases and J by 1 base, leaving 5 bases between them. CDR3 protein: CASSLMVNYGYTF. In nucleotides, the CDR3 is TGTGCCAGCAGCTTAATGGTTAACTATGGCTACACCTTC.

This clonotype was detected many times. J is TRBJ2-4 and V is TRBV28; D gene unclear. Germline CDR1 is MDHEN and CDR2 is SYDVKM. This CDR3 has 12 residues. The V end was cut by 5 bases, the J end by 0 bases, with 2 bases between. CDR3 nucleotides: TGTGCCAGCAGTCTAGCCAAAAACATTCAGTACTTC. Protein sequence: CASSLAKNIQYF.

V gene TRBV7-2 combines with J gene TRBJ2-7, with TRBD2 identical over 9 bases. The CDR3 sequence is 13 residues long. The germline CDR1 and CDR2 sequences are SGHTA and FQGNSA. Unmatched junction bases numbered 9, after V lost 4 bases and J lost 11 bases. For the CDR3, the DNA is TGTGCCAGCAGCTCAACCTTGGCGGGAGGGAAGTACTTC. Its translation is CASSSTLAGGKYF.

This clonotype was detected many times. This sequence joins TRBV5-1 and TRBJ2-2, with TRBD2 matching over 8 bases. The CDR3 length is 15 residues. Per germline, CDR1 SGHRS and CDR2 YFSETQ. Trimming at V came to 4 bases and at J to 4 bases, leaving 6 bases not matched to a gene. The CDR3 here is CASSLSGETTGELFF. The CDR3 DNA reads TGCGCCAGCAGCCTTAGCGGGGAGACCACCGGGGAGCTGTTTTTT.

The V gene is TRBV19, the J gene TRBJ2-5; TRBD2 might be the D (5 bases). Deletions cut 8 bases from V and 1 base from J, with 17 bases between. CDR1 LNHDA and CDR2 SQIVND come from the germline V gene (reference sequence). This CDR3 contains 15 residues. Here the CDR3 reads CASAGGSGGQETQYF. DNA of the CDR3: TGTGCCAGTGCCGGCGGGTCTGGCGGCCAAGAGACCCAGTACTTC.

This clonotype was recorded a few times. The chain employs TRBV10-3 and TRBJ2-7; 7 bases line up with TRBD1. V lost 6 bases, J lost 5 bases, and 10 bases stayed unmatched. The CDR3 loop spans 14 amino acids. Germline values: CDR1 ENHRY, CDR2 SYGVKD. The chain's CDR3 is CAIRPDRDPDEQYF. DNA for the CDR3: TGTGCCATCAGACCCGACAGGGATCCGGACGAGCAGTACTTC.

This clonotype was detected only a few times. The genes are TRBV3-1 and TRBJ1-4, with unresolved D. CDR3 length equals 12 residues. The germline CDR1 and CDR2 sequences are LGHDT and YNNKEL (reference sequence). Trimming took off 1 base at V and 7 bases at J, with 4 bases between the two ends. Here the CDR3 reads CASSQVGEKLFF. The CDR3 nucleotides are TGTGCCAGCAGCCAAGTCGGTGAAAAACTGTTTTTT.

This chain uses TRBV13 with TRBJ1-4, with D possibly being TRBD1 (5 bases). Germline-derived CDR1 and CDR2 are PRHDT and FYEKMQ (reference sequence). The CDR3 has 15 residues. V was trimmed by 4 bases and J by 8 bases, leaving 17 bases between them. The CDR3 loop is CASSYTRGAKEKLFF. The CDR3 coding sequence is TGTGCCAGCAGCTACACGAGGGGCGCGAAGGAAAAACTGTTTTTT.

This clonotype has ten or more counts. V is TRBV6-5 and J is TRBJ2-2; D possibly matches TRBD1 or TRBD2 (6 bases each). V was pared by 4 bases and J by 6 bases, with 9 bases between. This CDR3 has 13 residues. The V gene's germline CDR1 is MNHEY and CDR2 SVGAGI. CDR3 in amino acids: CASSSGAAGELFF. As DNA, the CDR3 is TGTGCCAGCAGTTCGGGGGCGGCCGGGGAGCTGTTTTTT.

The chain couples TRBV3-1 to TRBJ2-3; 13 nucleotides agree with TRBD2. The CDR3 totals 17 residues. Per the germline V gene, CDR1 is LGHDT and CDR2 is YNNKEL (reference sequence). With V trimmed by 3 bases and J by 0 bases, 3 bases remained unmatched. CDR3 sequence (DNA): TGTGCCAGCAGCCACGGACTAGCGGGAGTTAGCACAGATACGCAGTATTTT. Translating gives CASSHGLAGVSTDTQYF.

The genes are TRBV6-6 and TRBJ1-1; D is uncertain. With 6 bases removed from V and 0 bases from J, the gap between germline ends came to 5 bases. This CDR3 region has 12 residues. Germline assignment: CDR1 MNHNY and CDR2 SVGAGI (reference sequence). Here the CDR3 reads CASSEMNTEAFF. The CDR3 DNA follows: TGTGCCAGCAGCGAAATGAACACTGAAGCTTTCTTT.

This chain links TRBV12-3 or TRBV12-4 with TRBJ2-7, with no clear D. The CDR3 length is 12 residues. The ends were cut back, 4 bases at V and 6 bases at J, with 10 bases in the middle. DNA of the CDR3: TGTGCCAGCAGTTCGGACCTCCTCGAGCAGTACTTC. Residues: CASSSDLLEQYF.